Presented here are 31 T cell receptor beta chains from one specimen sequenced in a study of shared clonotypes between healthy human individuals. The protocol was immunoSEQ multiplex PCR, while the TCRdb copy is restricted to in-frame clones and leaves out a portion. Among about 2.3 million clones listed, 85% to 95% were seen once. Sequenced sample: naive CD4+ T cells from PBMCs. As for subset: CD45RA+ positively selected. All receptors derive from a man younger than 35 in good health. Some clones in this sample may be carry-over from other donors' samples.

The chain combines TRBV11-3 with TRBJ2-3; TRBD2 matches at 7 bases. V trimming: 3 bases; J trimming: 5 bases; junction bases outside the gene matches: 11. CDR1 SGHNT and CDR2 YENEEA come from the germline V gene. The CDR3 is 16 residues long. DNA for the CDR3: TGTGCCAGCAGCTTGGACGGGAGGATCGCAGGAGATACGCAGTATTTT. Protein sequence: CASSLDGRIAGDTQYF. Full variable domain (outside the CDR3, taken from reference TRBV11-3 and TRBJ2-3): EAGVVQSPRYKIIEKKQPVAFWCNPISGHNTLYWYLQNLGQGPELLIRYENEEAVDDSQLPKDRFSAERLKGVDSTLKIQPAELGDSAVYLCASSLDGRIAGDTQYFGPGTRLTVL.

The CDR3 sequence is CASSQPGGAGNTEAFF. The CDR3 DNA reads TGCGCCAGCAGCCAGCCAGGGGGCGCGGGAAACACTGAAGCTTTCTTT. The chain joins TRBV4-1 to TRBJ1-1, with TRBD1 identical over 8 bases. CDR3 size: 16 residues. Germline V gene sequence: CDR1 MGHRA, CDR2 YSYEKL. Unmatched junction bases numbered 8, after V lost 3 bases and J lost 2 bases.

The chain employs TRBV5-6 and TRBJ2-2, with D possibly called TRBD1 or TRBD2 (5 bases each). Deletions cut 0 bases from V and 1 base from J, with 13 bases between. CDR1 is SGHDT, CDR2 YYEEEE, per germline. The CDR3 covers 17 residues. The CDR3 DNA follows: TGTGCCAGCAGCTTGGTACCGAGGGGTTGGAACACCGGGGAGCTGTTTTTT. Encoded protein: CASSLVPRGWNTGELFF.

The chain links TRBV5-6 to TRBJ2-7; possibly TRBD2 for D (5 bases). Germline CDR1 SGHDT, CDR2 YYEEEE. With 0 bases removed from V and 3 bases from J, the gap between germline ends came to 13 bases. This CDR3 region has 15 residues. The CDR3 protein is CASSLVGDMGYEQYF. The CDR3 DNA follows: TGTGCCAGCAGCTTGGTCGGGGATATGGGCTACGAGCAGTACTTC.

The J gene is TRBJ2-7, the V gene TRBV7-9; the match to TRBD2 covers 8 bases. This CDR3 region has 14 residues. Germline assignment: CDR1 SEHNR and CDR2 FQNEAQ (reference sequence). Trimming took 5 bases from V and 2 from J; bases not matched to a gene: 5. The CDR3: CASSESGGTYEQYF. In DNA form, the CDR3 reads TGTGCCAGCAGCGAAAGCGGGGGCACCTACGAGCAGTACTTC.

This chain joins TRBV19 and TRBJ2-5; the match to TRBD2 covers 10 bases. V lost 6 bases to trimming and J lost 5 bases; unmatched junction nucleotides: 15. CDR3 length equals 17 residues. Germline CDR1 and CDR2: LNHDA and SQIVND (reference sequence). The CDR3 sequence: CASRRGLASPPVETQYF. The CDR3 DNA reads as TGTGCCAGTAGAAGGGGACTAGCGTCCCCGCCGGTGGAGACCCAGTACTTC. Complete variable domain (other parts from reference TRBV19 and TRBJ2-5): DGGITQSPKYLFRKEGQNVTLSCEQNLNHDAMYWYRQDPGQGLRLIYYSQIVNDFQKGDIAEGYSVSREKKESFPLTVTSAQKNPTAFYLCASRRGLASPPVETQYFGPGTRLLVL.

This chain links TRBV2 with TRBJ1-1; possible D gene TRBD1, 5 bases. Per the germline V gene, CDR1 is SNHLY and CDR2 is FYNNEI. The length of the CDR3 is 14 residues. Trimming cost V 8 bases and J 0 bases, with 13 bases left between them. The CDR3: CASLPGTVNTEAFF. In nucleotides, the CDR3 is TGTGCCAGCCTCCCCGGGACGGTGAACACTGAAGCTTTCTTT.

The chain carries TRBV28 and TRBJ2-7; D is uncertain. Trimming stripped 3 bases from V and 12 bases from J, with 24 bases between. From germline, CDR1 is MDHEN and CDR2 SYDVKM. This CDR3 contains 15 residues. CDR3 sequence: CASSFQTPTVVRLYF. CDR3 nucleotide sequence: TGTGCCAGCAGTTTCCAAACTCCCACCGTGGTCCGCCTGTACTTC. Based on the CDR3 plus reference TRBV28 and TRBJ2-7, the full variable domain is DVKVTQSSRYLVKRTGEKVFLECVQDMDHENMFWYRQDPGLGLRLIYFSYDVKMKEKGDIPEGYSVSREKKERFSLILESASTNQTSMYLCASSFQTPTVVRLYFGPGTRLTVT.

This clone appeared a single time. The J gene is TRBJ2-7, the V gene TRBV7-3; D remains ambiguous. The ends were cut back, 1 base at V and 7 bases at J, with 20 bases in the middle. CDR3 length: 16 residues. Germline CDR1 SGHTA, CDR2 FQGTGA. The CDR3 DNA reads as TGTGCCAGCAGCTTAAAGGCCCCCTCCCCCCTTGCTGAGCAGTACTTC. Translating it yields CASSLKAPSPLAEQYF.

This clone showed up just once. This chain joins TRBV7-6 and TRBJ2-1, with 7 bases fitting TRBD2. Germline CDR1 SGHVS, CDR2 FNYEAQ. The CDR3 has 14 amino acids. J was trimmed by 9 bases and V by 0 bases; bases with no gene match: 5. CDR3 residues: CASSLARTSVEQFF. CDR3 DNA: TGTGCCAGCAGCTTAGCACGGACTAGTGTTGAGCAGTTCTTC.

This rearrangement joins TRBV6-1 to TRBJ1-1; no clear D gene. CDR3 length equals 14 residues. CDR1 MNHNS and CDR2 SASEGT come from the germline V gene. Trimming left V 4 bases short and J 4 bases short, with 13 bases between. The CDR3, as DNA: TGTGCCAGCAGTGGCCGTAGGTCGGCCACTGAAGCTTTCTTT. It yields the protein CASSGRRSATEAFF.

CDR3 DNA sequence: TGTGCCAGCCCTACCGAGGGGCCAGAGTACGAGCAGTACTTC. Encoded protein: CASPTEGPEYEQYF. The chain combines TRBV5-7 with TRBJ2-7; D is tentatively TRBD1 or TRBD2 (5 bases each). TRBV5-7 is noted as an ORF with a role that remains uncertain. The CDR3 loop spans 14 amino acids. Trimming cost V 7 bases and J 4 bases, with 18 bases left between them.

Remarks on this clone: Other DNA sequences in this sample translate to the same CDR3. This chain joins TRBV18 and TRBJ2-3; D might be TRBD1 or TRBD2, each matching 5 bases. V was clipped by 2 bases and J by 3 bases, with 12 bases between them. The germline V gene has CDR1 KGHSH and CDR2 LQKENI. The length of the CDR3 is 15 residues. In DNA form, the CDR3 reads TGTGCCAGCTCACCAGGGGGACCCAGAACAGATACGCAGTATTTT. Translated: CASSPGGPRTDTQYF.

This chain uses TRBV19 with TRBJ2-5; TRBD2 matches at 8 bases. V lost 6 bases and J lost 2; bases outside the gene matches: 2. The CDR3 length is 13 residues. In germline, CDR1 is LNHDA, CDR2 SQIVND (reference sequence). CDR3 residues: CASRGGGQETQYF. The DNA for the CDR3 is TGTGCCAGTAGAGGCGGGGGGCAAGAGACCCAGTACTTC. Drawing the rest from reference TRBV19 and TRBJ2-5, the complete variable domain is DGGITQSPKYLFRKEGQNVTLSCEQNLNHDAMYWYRQDPGQGLRLIYYSQIVNDFQKGDIAEGYSVSREKKESFPLTVTSAQKNPTAFYLCASRGGGQETQYFGPGTRLLVL.

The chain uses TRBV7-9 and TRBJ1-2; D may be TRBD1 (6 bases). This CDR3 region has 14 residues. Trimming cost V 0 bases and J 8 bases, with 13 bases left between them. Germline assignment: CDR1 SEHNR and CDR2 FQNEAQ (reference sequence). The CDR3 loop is CASSLAPTGKGYTF. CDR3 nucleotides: TGTGCCAGCAGCTTAGCGCCTACAGGGAAAGGCTACACCTTC.

CDR3: CASSLDDKTQYF. For the CDR3, the DNA is TGTGCCAGCAGCTTAGATGACAAGACTCAGTACTTC. The chain links TRBV11-2 to TRBJ2-4, with D unclear. V was clipped by 0 bases and J by 12 bases, with 9 bases between them. Germline lookup yields CDR1 SGHAT and CDR2 FQNNGV. CDR3 length equals 12 residues.

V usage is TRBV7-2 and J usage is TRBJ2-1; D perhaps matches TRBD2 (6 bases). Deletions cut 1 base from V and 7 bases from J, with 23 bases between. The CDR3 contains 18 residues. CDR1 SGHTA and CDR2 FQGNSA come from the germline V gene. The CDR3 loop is CASSLGQAGSKGRNEQFF. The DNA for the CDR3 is TGTGCCAGCAGCTTAGGGCAAGCGGGCAGTAAGGGGAGGAATGAGCAGTTCTTC.

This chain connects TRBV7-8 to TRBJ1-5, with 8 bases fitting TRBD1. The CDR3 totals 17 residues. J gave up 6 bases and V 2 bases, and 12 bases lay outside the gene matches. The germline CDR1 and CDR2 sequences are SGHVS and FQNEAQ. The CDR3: CASSLLGQGAFVQPQHF. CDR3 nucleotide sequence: TGTGCCAGCAGCTTACTGGGGCAGGGGGCTTTCGTTCAGCCCCAGCATTTT.

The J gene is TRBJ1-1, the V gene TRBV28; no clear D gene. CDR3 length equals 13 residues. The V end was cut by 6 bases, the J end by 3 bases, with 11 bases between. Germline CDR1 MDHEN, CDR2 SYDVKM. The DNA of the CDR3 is TGTGCCAGCAGGGCAGCTTCATACACTGAAGCTTTCTTT. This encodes CASRAASYTEAFF. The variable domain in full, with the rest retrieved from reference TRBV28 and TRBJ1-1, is DVKVTQSSRYLVKRTGEKVFLECVQDMDHENMFWYRQDPGLGLRLIYFSYDVKMKEKGDIPEGYSVSREKKERFSLILESASTNQTSMYLCASRAASYTEAFFGQGTRLTVV.

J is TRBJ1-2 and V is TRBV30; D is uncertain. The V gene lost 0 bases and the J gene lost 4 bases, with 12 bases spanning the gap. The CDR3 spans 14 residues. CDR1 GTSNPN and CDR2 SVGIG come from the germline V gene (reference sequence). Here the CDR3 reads CAWSVKGVGYGYTF. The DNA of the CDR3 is TGTGCCTGGAGTGTCAAGGGTGTAGGCTATGGCTACACCTTC.

CDR3: CASSLMVSLKRNNEQFF. Here the CDR3 DNA reads TGTGCCAGCAGTTTAATGGTCTCCCTTAAGCGAAACAATGAGCAGTTCTTC. V is TRBV28 and J is TRBJ2-1; D gene unclear. In germline, CDR1 is MDHEN, CDR2 SYDVKM. V lost 2 bases, J lost 5 bases, and 19 bases lay in between. This CDR3 is built from 17 residues.

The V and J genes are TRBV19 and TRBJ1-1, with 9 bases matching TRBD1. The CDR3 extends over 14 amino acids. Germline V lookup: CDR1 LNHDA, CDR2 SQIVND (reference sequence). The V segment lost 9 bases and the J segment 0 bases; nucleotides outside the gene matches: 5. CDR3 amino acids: CASRDRAMNTEAFF. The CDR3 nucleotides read TGTGCCAGCCGGGACAGGGCTATGAACACTGAAGCTTTCTTT.

The CDR3 reads CASSQTSGSYNEQFF. CDR3 nucleotide sequence: TGTGCCAGCAGCCAAACTAGCGGCTCCTACAATGAGCAGTTCTTC. The chain recombines TRBV4-2 with TRBJ2-1; 8 bases line up with TRBD2. V shed 2 bases, J shed 0 bases, and the junction held 0 bases outside the gene matches. The V gene's germline CDR1 is LGHNA and CDR2 YNFKEQ. CDR3 length: 15 amino acids.

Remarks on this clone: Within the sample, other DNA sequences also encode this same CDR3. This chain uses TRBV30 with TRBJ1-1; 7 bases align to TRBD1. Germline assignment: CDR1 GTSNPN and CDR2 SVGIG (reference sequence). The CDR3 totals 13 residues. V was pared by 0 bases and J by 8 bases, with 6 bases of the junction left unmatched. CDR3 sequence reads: CAWSVQGGPEAFF. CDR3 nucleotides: TGTGCCTGGAGTGTCCAGGGGGGGCCCGAAGCTTTCTTT.

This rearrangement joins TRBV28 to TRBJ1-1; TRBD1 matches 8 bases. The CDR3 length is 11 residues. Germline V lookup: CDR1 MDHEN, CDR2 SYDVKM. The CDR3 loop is CSGGSDTEAFF. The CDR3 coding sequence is TGTTCAGGGGGCTCGGACACTGAAGCTTTCTTT.

The CDR3 reads CASSRYAGTEDYGYTF. The CDR3 DNA sequence: TGTGCCAGCAGCCGATACGCCGGGACAGAAGACTATGGCTACACCTTC. The gene calls are TRBV7-9 and TRBJ1-2; TRBD1 aligns across 7 bases. The CDR3 length is 16 residues. The junction had 12 bases not matched to a gene; V was cut back by 5 bases and J by 3 bases. The germline gives CDR1 SEHNR, CDR2 FQNEAQ (reference sequence).

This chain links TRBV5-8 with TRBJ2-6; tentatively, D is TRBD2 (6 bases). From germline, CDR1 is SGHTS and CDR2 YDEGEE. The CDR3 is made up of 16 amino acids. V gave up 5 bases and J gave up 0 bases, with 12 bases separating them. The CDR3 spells CASREPGDSGANVLTF. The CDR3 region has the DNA TGTGCCAGCAGGGAGCCGGGAGACTCTGGGGCCAACGTCCTGACTTTC.

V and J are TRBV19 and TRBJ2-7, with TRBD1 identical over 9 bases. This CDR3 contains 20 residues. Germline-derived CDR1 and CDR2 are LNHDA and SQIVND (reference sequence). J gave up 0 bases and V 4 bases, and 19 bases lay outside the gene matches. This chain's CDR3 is CASSNSPGTGKDPFSYEQYF. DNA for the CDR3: TGTGCCAGTAGTAACAGTCCCGGGACAGGGAAGGATCCTTTCTCCTACGAGCAGTACTTC.

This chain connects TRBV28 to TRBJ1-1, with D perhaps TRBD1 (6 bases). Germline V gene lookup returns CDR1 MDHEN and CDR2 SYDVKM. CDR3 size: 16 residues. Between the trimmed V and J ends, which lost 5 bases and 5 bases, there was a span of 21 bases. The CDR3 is CASSPEGAGASTEAFF. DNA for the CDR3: TGTGCCAGCAGTCCCGAGGGCGCGGGGGCGAGTACTGAAGCTTTCTTT.

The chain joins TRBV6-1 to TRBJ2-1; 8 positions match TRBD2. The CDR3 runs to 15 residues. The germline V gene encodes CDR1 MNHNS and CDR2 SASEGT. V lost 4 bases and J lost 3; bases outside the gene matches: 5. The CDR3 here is CASSGPGTSYNEQFF. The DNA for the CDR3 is TGTGCCAGCAGTGGGCCCGGGACTAGCTACAATGAGCAGTTCTTC.

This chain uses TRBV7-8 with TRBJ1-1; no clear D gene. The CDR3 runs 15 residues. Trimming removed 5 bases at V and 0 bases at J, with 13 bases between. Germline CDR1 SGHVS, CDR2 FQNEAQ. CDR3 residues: CASSPRRMVNTEAFF. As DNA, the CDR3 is TGTGCCAGCAGCCCACGGAGGATGGTGAACACTGAAGCTTTCTTT.